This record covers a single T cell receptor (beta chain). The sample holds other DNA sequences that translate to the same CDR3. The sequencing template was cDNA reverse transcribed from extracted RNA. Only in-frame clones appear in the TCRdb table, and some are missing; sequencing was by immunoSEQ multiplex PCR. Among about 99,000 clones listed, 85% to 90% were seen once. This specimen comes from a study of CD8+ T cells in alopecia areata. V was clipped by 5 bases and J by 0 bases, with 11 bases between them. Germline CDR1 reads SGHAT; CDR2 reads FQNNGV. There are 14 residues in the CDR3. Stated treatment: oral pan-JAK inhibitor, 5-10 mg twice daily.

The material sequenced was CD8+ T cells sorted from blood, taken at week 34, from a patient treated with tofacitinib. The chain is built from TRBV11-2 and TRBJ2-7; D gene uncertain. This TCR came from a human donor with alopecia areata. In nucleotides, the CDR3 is TGTGCCAGCAGCCTTGCTGGCCCCTCCTACGAGCAGTACTTC. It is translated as CASSLAGPSYEQYF.